These 9 T cell receptor beta chains were sequenced from one sample in a study of blood T cells in healthy people across ages. It was with a sample-barcoded 5' primer and a J-beta primer mix that a second PCR of roughly 7 to 12 cycles was run. Via MiXCR, TCRdb re-called the 5' RACE reads, giving one row per CDR3 protein. The sample includes more than 750,000 distinct CDR3 sequences, under 35% seen only once; the top ten take roughly a tenth. The same specimen was also included in a second study, on T cells of mothers and their children.

The sample comprised blood. The receptor set was obtained from a woman in her thirties or forties in good health.

The chain carries TRBV28 and TRBJ1-3; D possibly corresponds to TRBD1 (6 bases). This CDR3 has 16 amino acids. Trimming cost V 4 bases and J 4 bases, with 17 bases left between them. Germline V CDR1 and CDR2: MDHEN, SYDVKM. CDR3 in DNA: TGTGCCAGCAGTTCCCCCACAGGGTCCTCCGGAAACACCATATATTTT. Its translation is CASSSPTGSSGNTIYF.

In its sample, this clonotype was seen many times. This chain links TRBV3-1 with TRBJ2-7; 7 bases are shared with TRBD2. With V trimmed by 4 bases and J by 6 bases, 3 bases remained unmatched. There are 12 residues in the CDR3. The germline V gene encodes CDR1 LGHDT and CDR2 YNNKEL (reference sequence). CDR3 in amino acids: CASSRGGIEQYF. DNA of the CDR3: TGTGCCAGCAGCCGGGGAGGGATCGAGCAGTACTTC.

Comments on this clonotype: A much larger clonotype is one base distant, so this may be a read error. The rearrangement links TRBV28 to TRBJ2-1; 11 nucleotides align to TRBD2. Germline CDR1 and CDR2: MDHEN and SYDVKM. Trimming took 6 bases from V and 10 from J; bases not matched to a gene: 8. The CDR3 loop spans 14 amino acids. CDR3 sequence (DNA): TGTGCCAGCAGATACGGACTAGCGGGCTACGAGCAGTTCTTC. Translated: CASRYGLAGYEQFF.

In this sample, this clonotype turned up many times. This sequence joins TRBV20-1 and TRBJ2-1; TRBD2 matches 12 bases. The ends lost 3 bases at V and 13 bases at J; junction bases unmatched: 7. There are 13 residues in the CDR3. CDR1 and CDR2 (germline): DFQATT, SNEGSKA (reference sequence). The chain's CDR3 is CSASELAGGYQFF. The DNA of the CDR3 is TGCAGTGCTAGCGAACTAGCGGGGGGCTATCAGTTCTTC.

The table lists this clonotype with many counts. This chain connects TRBV7-2 to TRBJ1-4; D gene unclear. Trimming left V 2 bases short and J 1 base short, with 5 bases between. This CDR3 contains 14 residues. Germline values: CDR1 SGHTA, CDR2 FQGNSA. CDR3 in amino acids: CASSLRGTNEKLFF. CDR3 in DNA: TGTGCCAGCAGCTTACGGGGAACTAATGAAAAACTGTTTTTT.

Notes on this clonotype: Lacking the conserved final phenylalanine or tryptophan, this CDR3 likely reflects a read error. The V call is TRBV7-8, the J call TRBJ1-2; the match to TRBD1 covers 10 bases. Trimming took 5 bases from V and 6 from J; bases not matched to a gene: 6. Germline V gives CDR1 SGHVS, CDR2 FQNEAQ. This CDR3 comprises 14 residues. CDR3 protein: CASSDDRGRDGYTV. The CDR3 coding sequence is TGTGCCAGCAGCGACGACAGGGGGCGCGATGGCTACACCGTC.

The chain has TRBV6-5 and TRBJ2-1, with TRBD2 matching 11 bases. Germline values: CDR1 MNHEY, CDR2 SVGAGI. With 0 bases clipped from V and 14 bases from J, the junction kept 9 bases outside the gene matches. CDR3 length equals 15 residues. The chain's CDR3 is CASSYSLAGGPRKFF. CDR3 DNA sequence: TGTGCCAGCAGTTACTCTTTAGCGGGGGGGCCAAGAAAGTTCTTC.

The CDR3 sequence is CSARLDMNTEAFF. The CDR3 DNA sequence: TGCAGTGCTAGATTAGACATGAACACTGAAGCTTTCTTT. V and J are TRBV20-1 and TRBJ1-1; the D is unclear. Germline values: CDR1 DFQATT, CDR2 SNEGSKA (reference sequence). V shed 2 bases and J shed 0 bases, with 7 bases lying between them. This CDR3 is built from 13 residues.

This clonotype has a single count. A much larger clone differs from this one at a single base, so this may be a read error. The chain combines TRBV4-2 with TRBJ2-3; 11 nucleotides line up with TRBD1. The CDR3 runs to 16 residues. Germline CDR1 and CDR2: LGHNA and YNFKEQ. V was clipped by 8 bases and J by 0 bases; unmatched bases: 7. The CDR3 here is CASGGQGAPSTDTQYF. The CDR3 DNA follows: TGTGCCAGCGGCGGACAGGGGGCGCCGAGCACAGATACGCAGTATTTT.